This T cell receptor (beta chain) was identified in a study of Ad26.COV2.S vaccination and SARS-CoV-2 variants (dated by TCRdb to about 2021). Background for the entire study: Donors in the vaccine arm were drawn from COV1001, a multicentre, randomized, double-blind, placebo-controlled phase I-IIa trial testing Ad26.COV2.S in healthy adults. Ad26.COV2.S was given intramuscularly at 5x10^10 or 1x10^11 viral particles, as a single shot or as two shots 56 days apart. TCRbeta repertoire sequencing was used to assess the specificity and breadth of SARS-CoV-2-reactive T cell receptors after Ad26.COV2.S vaccination. A total of approximately 30 samples were included in the TCR-sequenced set, comprising around 20 Ad26.COV2.S vaccine recipients, 5 placebo recipients and 8 SARS-CoV-2 convalescent individuals. Trial participants were randomized into five groups of five: low-dose or high-dose Ad26.COV2.S given once or twice, or placebo on both occasions. Investigators remained blinded to trial group allocation during experiments and outcome assessment. What the research found in general, with its limitations: Non-spike TCR breadth was comparable between vaccine and placebo recipients, consistent with the vaccine containing only spike. Ad26.COV2.S recipients had higher spike-specific TCR breadth than placebo recipients (P = 0.0014). The study was not powered to compare responses between vaccine doses or regimens. It was noted by the authors that total T cell responses may have been underestimated by the TCR breadth and depth analyses. Substantial breadth of spike-specific CD8+ and CD4+ T cell responses was reported after vaccination.

For this clone: Its antigen has not been determined. The sample holds no much larger clone one base away, and base qualities are not on file.

TCRbeta CDR3 regions were sequenced with the immunoSEQ Assay. After extraction, genomic DNA underwent amplification by bias-controlled multiplex PCR, followed by high-throughput sequencing. Regarding the original processing steps: Collapsing and filtering of sequences were performed to quantify the absolute abundance of each unique TCRbeta CDR3 region. T cell fraction was estimated by normalizing TCRbeta template counts to usable DNA, which was measured by amplifying reference genes present in all nucleated cells. Repertoire TCRs were annotated as SARS-CoV-2-specific by exact matching of V gene, CDR3 amino acid sequence and J gene to a known reactive TCR set. MIRA supplied the reference SARS-CoV-2 TCR set, which was filtered for enrichment in COVID-19-positive ImmuneCODE repertoires so that public or cross-reactive TCRs were removed. Using the MIRA antigens, annotated TCRs were further analysed by specific ORF or by position within an ORF. Depth was the summed frequency of annotated unique rearrangements, while breadth was defined as annotated unique rearrangements over total unique productive rearrangements. Two-sided Wilcoxon rank-sum tests were applied when comparing TCR breadth between groups. Not all clones reach the TCRdb copy of this immuneACCESS table, which keeps in-frame sequences only. Checked studies attribute under half of the gap to unresolved V genes and leave the rest unexplained. D and trimming were read from the DNA, whereas the V and J calls and clone size are those reported in that table. Recorded for this sample are hundreds of thousands of clones; nearly 90% of them occurred a single time. The ten largest clones take up around 2.5% of the sample.

The treatment or condition label corresponds to: about 20 received Ad26.COV2.S at low or high dose, single or two shots; 5 received placebo; per-sample allocation not given. For vaccine and placebo recipients, repertoires were sequenced using samples collected on day 63 after the first injection. Between 29 July and 7 August 2020, Cohort 1b enrolled about two dozen adults aged 18-55 years at one site in Boston, USA. Ad26.COV2.S consisted of a replication-incompetent adenovirus type 26 vector by which a prefusion-stabilized SARS-CoV-2 spike protein from the original Wuhan strain was expressed. The sample here was peripheral blood, taken in a trial of Ad26.COV2.S vaccine versus placebo. The sequence was collected from a person aged 18 to 65 who received the Ad26.COV2.S COVID-19 vaccine or a placebo.

The sequence in DNA is TGTGCCAGCAGCGCGCGGGCTACAGGGAACTCGCGTCGTGGCTACACCTTC. It specifies CASSARATGNSRRGYTF. This sequence uses TRBV6-4 and TRBJ1-2; possibly the D gene is TRBD1, per 6 matching bases. Taken from cysteine to phenylalanine, the CDR3 has 17 residues. Only the CDR3 portion is preserved as DNA: 51 bases, with reading frame beginning at the first base. The germline V gene supplies CDR1 MRHNA and CDR2 SNTAGT. A distance of 27 bases separates the germline ends of V and J, which lose 6 bases and 7 bases respectively.